The entry below gives a single T cell receptor beta chain sequence along with its context. Its target is not known. This sample was taken from a study of T-cell memory formation after mild COVID-19. TCRdb re-called the 5' RACE reads through MiXCR, storing one row per CDR3 protein. Of almost 250,000 distinct CDR3 sequences listed, just over 15% are singletons. Study-level results: Second-wave clones reaching peak frequency on day 37 lacked confirmed SARS-CoV-2 specificity.

The CDR3 loop spans 16 amino acids. V dropped 9 bases and J dropped 0 bases, with 20 bases sitting between them. The sample comprised PBMCs or a T cell subset sorted from them (not recorded which). This receptor was obtained from an adult woman who had mild COVID-19 (a few samples of this study predate the infection). Cell type and time point are not known. The rearrangement joins TRBV12-3 or TRBV12-4 to TRBJ1-1; D uncertain. In nucleotides, the CDR3 is TGTGCCAGTACCCCAGCGGTAGCGACCCTGAACACTGAAGCTTTCTTT. Its protein product is CASTPAVATLNTEAFF.